A single sample gave rise to the 3 T cell receptor beta chains below, sequenced in a study of OX40 agonist ivuxolimab in advanced cancers. TCRdb's copy holds only in-frame clones and misses some; the assay was immunoSEQ multiplex PCR. The profile shows about 82,000 clones, approximately 82% of them singletons. The sample was CD4+ or CD8+ T cells sorted from blood, taken in a trial of the OX40 agonist ivuxolimab. The receptor source for this set is an adult with an advanced solid tumor such as melanoma, head and neck, liver or kidney cancer.

The rearrangement joins TRBV4-2 to TRBJ1-6; D unclear. V was shortened by 0 bases and J by 7 bases, with 13 bases between the two germline ends. This CDR3 contains 16 residues. Germline CDR1 and CDR2: LGHNA and YNFKEQ. The CDR3 loop reads CASSQDPGIRNSPLHF. CDR3 DNA sequence: TGTGCCAGCAGCCAAGATCCCGGGATCCGAAATTCACCCCTCCACTTT.

This clone has more than one count but fewer than ten. The chain recombines TRBV29-1 with TRBJ2-1, with unresolved D. From germline, CDR1 is SQVTM and CDR2 ANQGSEA. V lost 3 bases and J 8 bases, leaving 8 bases between the germline ends. This CDR3 region has 11 residues. CDR3 loop: CSVDYGDEQFF. CDR3 bases: TGCAGCGTTGATTATGGGGATGAGCAGTTCTTC.

Comment on this clone: At one end, the junction sequence differs from germline, possibly due to a read error. The genes are TRBV11-3 and TRBJ1-2; D unclear. The CDR3 loop spans 16 amino acids. The germline V gene has CDR1 SGHNT and CDR2 YENEEA. CDR3 sequence reads: CASPLVGLSSNYDYTF. DNA for the CDR3: TGTGCCAGCCCGTTGGTGGGCCTCTCCTCTAACTATGACTACACCTTC.